The source of this T cell receptor (beta chain) is a study of blood T cell repertoires in COVID-19. As originally analysed: Cell counts per sample came from amplifying reference gene primers. TCRdb's table, derived via immunoSEQ multiplex PCR, lists solely in-frame clones and lacks some. The V and J calls and clone size are taken from that table; D and trimming were inferred from the DNA. The sample lists just over 60,000 clones, around 80% occurring once. This receptor was taken from a man aged 55 to 70 with acute or convalescent COVID-19. The sample comprised peripheral blood.

CDR3 residues: CASSLILTSKETQYF. In DNA, the CDR3 is TGTGCCAGCAGTTTAATTCTGACTAGCAAAGAGACCCAGTACTTC. The chain is built from TRBV2 and TRBJ2-5; 7 positions agree with TRBD2. Germline CDR1 SNHLY, CDR2 FYNNEI. CDR3 length: 15 amino acids. Germline trimming cut 5 bases from V and 3 bases from J; bases unmatched to any gene: 9. The full variable domain, in which reference TRBV2 and TRBJ2-5 provide the parts outside the CDR3, is EPEVTQTPSHQVTQMGQEVILRCVPISNHLYFYWYRQILGQKVEFLVSFYNNEISEKSEIFDDQFSVERPDGSNFTLKIRSTKLEDSAMYFCASSLILTSKETQYFGPGTRLLVL.